These 22 T cell receptor beta chains were sequenced from one sample in a study of cytomegalovirus exposure and HLA in healthy donors. In the PCR, 60 Vbeta and 13 Jbeta primers were used. Assay: immunoSEQ multiplex PCR; the TCRdb copy retains only in-frame clones and omits some. The data contain roughly 100,000 clones, 76% of them singletons. What was sequenced was PBMCs. The receptors originated from a young woman in good health and CMV-seropositive.

This clone was observed once. The V call is TRBV4-2, the J call TRBJ1-3, with TRBD1 matching over 11 bases. The trim removed 3 bases at V and 0 bases at J, leaving 4 bases unmatched. Germline V lookup: CDR1 LGHNA, CDR2 YNFKEQ. The CDR3 has 17 amino acids. CDR3 nucleotides: TGTGCCAGCAGCCATGCCGGGACAGGGGGCTCTGGAAACACCATATATTTT. Translation: CASSHAGTGGSGNTIYF.

The chain links TRBV9 to TRBJ1-5; D is unclear. This CDR3 contains 13 residues. The V end lost 4 bases, the J end lost 1 base, and 6 bases lay between the germline ends. The germline V gene encodes CDR1 SGDLS and CDR2 YYNGEE. The CDR3 is CASSPGSNQPQHF. The CDR3 nucleotides are TGTGCCAGCAGCCCCGGGAGCAATCAGCCCCAGCATTTT. The whole variable domain, remainder taken from reference TRBV9 and TRBJ1-5, is DSGVTQTPKHLITATGQRVTLRCSPRSGDLSVYWYQQSLDQGLQFLIQYYNGEERAKGNILERFSAQQFPDLHSELNLSSLELGDSALYFCASSPGSNQPQHFGDGTRLSIL.

This sequence joins TRBV2 and TRBJ2-1, with D perhaps TRBD2 (8 bases). CDR1 and CDR2 (germline): SNHLY, FYNNEI. Trimming removed 5 bases at V and 7 bases at J, with 33 bases between. This CDR3 region has 20 residues. The DNA for the CDR3 is TGTGCCAGCAGTCGCCGACAGGGAGCCCAGCGGGGGCCTGGGGGGAATGAGCAGTTCTTC. It encodes CASSRRQGAQRGPGGNEQFF.

J is TRBJ2-5 and V is TRBV7-2, with D possibly matching TRBD2 (5 bases). The V and J ends lost 5 bases and 4 bases respectively, with 8 bases between them. The CDR3 spans 12 residues. CDR1 SGHTA and CDR2 FQGNSA come from the germline V gene. The CDR3 spells CASSRSAETQYF. The DNA for the CDR3 is TGTGCCAGCAGCCGTAGCGCAGAGACCCAGTACTTC.

This chain links TRBV7-3 with TRBJ1-2; D is ambiguous. V lost 5 bases and J 5 bases, leaving 18 bases between the germline ends. The CDR3 loop spans 15 amino acids. The V gene's germline CDR1 is SGHTA and CDR2 FQGTGA. DNA for the CDR3: TGTGCCAGCAGCAAGCAAACGGTACAGCCTTATGGCTACACCTTC. Translating gives CASSKQTVQPYGYTF. The variable domain in full, with the rest retrieved from reference TRBV7-3 and TRBJ1-2, is GAGVSQTPSNKVTEKGKYVELRCDPISGHTALYWYRQSLGQGPEFLIYFQGTGAADDSGLPNDRFFAVRPEGSVSTLKIQRTERGDSAVYLCASSKQTVQPYGYTFGSGTRLTVV.

This chain connects TRBV7-9 to TRBJ2-1; 11 bases map to TRBD2. V lost 5 bases, J lost 11 bases, and 11 bases stayed unmatched. Germline V gene sequence: CDR1 SEHNR, CDR2 FQNEAQ (reference sequence). There are 15 residues in the CDR3. The CDR3 here is CASSNLAGGPSKQFF. The CDR3 DNA reads as TGTGCCAGCAGCAACCTAGCGGGAGGCCCCAGCAAGCAGTTCTTC.

The table lists this clone with a count of one. The chain joins TRBV6-1 to TRBJ1-4; no definite D call. The germline gives CDR1 MNHNS, CDR2 SASEGT. Trimming pared 1 base from V and 2 bases from J, leaving 5 bases between. CDR3 length: 14 residues. CDR3 in amino acids: CASSEELTNEKLFF. Here the CDR3 DNA reads TGTGCCAGCAGTGAAGAACTTACTAATGAAAAACTGTTTTTT.

The count of this clone is one. The rearrangement joins TRBV29-1 to TRBJ1-5; TRBD1 aligns across 9 bases. V dropped 2 bases and J dropped 6; count of bases not matched to a gene: 2. Germline lookup yields CDR1 SQVTM and CDR2 ANQGSEA. The CDR3 is 13 amino acids. CDR3: CSVELTGGQPQHF. The CDR3 coding sequence is TGCAGCGTTGAACTGACAGGGGGTCAGCCCCAGCATTTT.

The chain couples TRBV2 to TRBJ2-3; perhaps TRBD1 as D (5 bases). CDR3 length equals 15 residues. Germline CDR1 reads SNHLY; CDR2 reads FYNNEI. Trimming pared 10 bases from V and 7 bases from J, leaving 24 bases between. CDR3 protein: CATAPPPGLLHTQYF. The CDR3 DNA is TGTGCCACCGCGCCTCCCCCAGGGCTCTTGCATACGCAGTATTTT.

The chain combines TRBV27 with TRBJ2-7; 9 bases are a match to TRBD2. V lost 4 bases to trimming and J lost 3 bases; unmatched junction nucleotides: 7. The CDR3 has 15 amino acids. Germline lookup yields CDR1 MNHEY and CDR2 SMNVEV (reference sequence). CDR3 residues: CASSWGRAGGYEQYF. In DNA, the CDR3 is TGTGCCAGCAGTTGGGGGAGAGCGGGAGGCTACGAGCAGTACTTC.

This clone turned up a few times. The chain employs TRBV28 and TRBJ2-4, with D hard to call. The length of the CDR3 is 12 residues. The V gene lost 5 bases and the J gene lost 8 bases, with 10 bases spanning the gap. Germline CDR1 reads MDHEN; CDR2 reads SYDVKM. CDR3 in DNA: TGTGCCAGCAGTACCGTAACGGACATTCAGTACTTC. It yields the protein CASSTVTDIQYF.

This chain links TRBV13 with TRBJ2-7, with a weak D call TRBD2 (5 bases). Trimming removed 0 bases at V and 0 bases at J, with 6 bases between. The CDR3 is 14 residues long. The germline CDR1 and CDR2 sequences are PRHDT and FYEKMQ (reference sequence). The DNA for the CDR3 is TGTGCCAGCAGCTTAGGACTAGTCTCCTACGAGCAGTACTTC. As protein: CASSLGLVSYEQYF.

The rearrangement joins TRBV19 to TRBJ1-1; 9 bases line up with TRBD1. Looked up from germline, CDR1 is LNHDA and CDR2 is SQIVND (reference sequence). V dropped 6 bases and J dropped 4; count of bases not matched to a gene: 15. This CDR3 contains 17 residues. The DNA of the CDR3 is TGTGCCAGTAGGACCACACAGGGGGCGATTCGGGTCACTGAAGCTTTCTTT. As protein: CASRTTQGAIRVTEAFF.

V and J are TRBV7-9 and TRBJ2-3; the match to TRBD2 covers 7 bases. With 6 bases clipped from V and 2 bases from J, the junction kept 5 bases outside the gene matches. This CDR3 is built from 14 residues. Per the germline V gene, CDR1 is SEHNR and CDR2 is FQNEAQ (reference sequence). CDR3 sequence (DNA): TGTGCCAGCAGACACCGGGACTACACAGATACGCAGTATTTT. Translated, it gives CASRHRDYTDTQYF.

The chain links TRBV5-1 to TRBJ2-7, with D perhaps TRBD1 (6 bases). CDR1 is SGHRS and CDR2 is YFSETQ in the germline V gene. This CDR3 region has 13 residues. V lost 2 bases and J 4 bases, leaving 10 bases between the germline ends. CDR3 sequence (DNA): TGCGCCAGCAGCTTTTCCACAGGGTACGAGCAGTACTTC. It yields the protein CASSFSTGYEQYF. Full variable domain (rest looked up from reference TRBV5-1 and TRBJ2-7): KAGVTQTPRYLIKTRGQQVTLSCSPISGHRSVSWYQQTPGQGLQFLFEYFSETQRNKGNFPGRFSGRQFSNSRSEMNVSTLELGDSALYLCASSFSTGYEQYFGPGTRLTVT.

This chain connects TRBV27 to TRBJ1-1; D remains ambiguous. V lost 6 bases to trimming and J lost 2 bases, with 4 bases between them. The CDR3 has 11 residues. CDR1 MNHEY and CDR2 SMNVEV come from the germline V gene (reference sequence). The CDR3 DNA is TGTGCCAGCAGAACAAACACTGAAGCTTTCTTT. This sequence encodes CASRTNTEAFF.

This clone showed up just a few times. The J gene is TRBJ1-4, the V gene TRBV2; 8 positions match TRBD1. Per the germline V gene, CDR1 is SNHLY and CDR2 is FYNNEI. V trimming: 7 bases; J trimming: 6 bases; junction bases outside the gene matches: 10. This CDR3 contains 15 residues. As DNA, the CDR3 is TGTGCCAGCACCGAACTAGGGACAGGTTATGAAAAACTGTTTTTT. This sequence encodes CASTELGTGYEKLFF.

The V gene is TRBV13, the J gene TRBJ1-1; 10 bases are a match to TRBD1. The CDR3 loop spans 14 amino acids. J was trimmed by 5 bases and V by 3 bases; bases with no gene match: 3. From germline, CDR1 is PRHDT and CDR2 FYEKMQ (reference sequence). The CDR3 DNA reads as TGTGCCAGCAGCTTTGGGACAGGGGAAACTGAAGCTTTCTTT. Translation: CASSFGTGETEAFF.

V gene TRBV6-6 combines with J gene TRBJ2-7; TRBD2 might be the D (6 bases). Germline CDR1 is MNHNY and CDR2 is SVGAGI (reference sequence). The CDR3 totals 14 residues. V lost 4 bases and J 2 bases, leaving 12 bases between the germline ends. CDR3 in amino acids: CASSSPGTPYEQYF. The CDR3 nucleotides are TGTGCCAGCAGTTCCCCCGGGACTCCCTACGAGCAGTACTTC.

The rearrangement joins TRBV27 to TRBJ2-7; weak D call: TRBD2 (5 bases). The CDR3 length is 14 residues. Trimming removed 5 bases at V and 1 base at J, with 12 bases between. The germline CDR1 and CDR2 sequences are MNHEY and SMNVEV (reference sequence). The CDR3 reads CASSERPGSYEQYF. In nucleotides, the CDR3 is TGTGCCAGCAGTGAGCGGCCGGGATCCTACGAGCAGTACTTC.

The V and J genes are TRBV4-2 and TRBJ1-4; 7 nucleotides line up with TRBD1. V shed 4 bases, J shed 5 bases, and the junction held 7 bases outside the gene matches. The CDR3 extends over 15 amino acids. Germline assignment: CDR1 LGHNA and CDR2 YNFKEQ. Here the CDR3 reads CASSPTQGSNEKLFF. In nucleotides, the CDR3 is TGTGCCAGCAGCCCCACACAGGGGTCCAATGAAAAACTGTTTTTT.

The chain couples TRBV6-6 to TRBJ2-5; 7 bases line up with TRBD1. Germline assignment: CDR1 MNHNY and CDR2 SVGAGI (reference sequence). CDR3 length: 13 residues. J gave up 7 bases and V 4 bases, and 6 bases lay outside the gene matches. This chain's CDR3 is CASSWTGSGTQYF. The CDR3 region has the DNA TGTGCCAGCAGTTGGACAGGTTCGGGGACCCAGTACTTC.